This T cell receptor beta chain was profiled in a study of Ad26.COV2.S vaccination and SARS-CoV-2 variants. Repertoires were generated with immunoSEQ multiplex PCR, while TCRdb's copy carries only in-frame clones and drops some. The profile shows about 440,000 clones, less than 95% of them singletons. Described treatment: around 19 received Ad26.COV2.S at low or high dose, single or two shots; a few received placebo; per-sample allocation not given. The investigators took samples on day 63 after the first vaccine or placebo injection. Spike of the Wuhan-strain SARS-CoV-2 was expressed by an Ad26 vector, which formed the vaccine. Trimming at V came to 1 base and at J to 1 base, leaving 14 bases not matched to a gene. The CDR3 covers 20 residues. CDR1 and CDR2 from the germline V gene are MDHEN and SYDVKM.

Source: peripheral blood, taken in a trial of Ad26.COV2.S vaccine versus placebo. The sequence derives from a person between 18 and 59 years old who received the Ad26.COV2.S COVID-19 vaccine or a placebo. The chain links TRBV28 to TRBJ2-3; TRBD2 matches 10 bases. Written as DNA, the CDR3 is TGTGCCAGCAGTTTATCGATTCCTAGCGGGAGTAGAATACGCACAGATACGCAGTATTTT. It is translated as CASSLSIPSGSRIRTDTQYF.